The 23 T cell receptor beta chains below were found in one sample sequenced in a study of T cell repertoires in cytomegalovirus infection. TCRdb recomputed calls from the reads with MiXCR, one row per CDR3 protein. The sample lists roughly 600,000 distinct CDR3 sequences, about 24% occurring once. Sequencing input: CD8+ T cells from PBMCs. Source of these receptors: a human donor in good health (CMV status not recorded). Some clones in this sample may be carry-over from other donors' samples.

This clonotype appeared a few times. V and J are TRBV15 and TRBJ2-3, with a possible D match to TRBD1 (6 bases). CDR3 length: 16 amino acids. CDR1 is LNHNV and CDR2 is YYDKDF in the germline V gene (reference sequence). The V end was cut by 4 bases, the J end by 0 bases, with 14 bases between. CDR3 sequence: CATSTGQLSSTDTQYF. The CDR3 DNA reads as TGTGCCACCAGCACTGGACAGCTTTCTAGCACAGATACGCAGTATTTT.

This clonotype was observed a handful of times. CDR3 bases: TGTGCCAGCAGTCTCGGGACTTCCACTCAAGAGACCCAGTACTTC. Amino acids: CASSLGTSTQETQYF. The chain employs TRBV6-5 and TRBJ2-5, with a possible D match to TRBD2 (6 bases). Trimming cost V 5 bases and J 2 bases, with 15 bases left between them. This CDR3 contains 15 residues. CDR1 is MNHEY, CDR2 SVGAGI, per germline.

The chain uses TRBV7-6 and TRBJ1-4; 10 bases agree with TRBD1. Per the germline V gene, CDR1 is SGHVS and CDR2 is FNYEAQ. V lost 6 bases, J lost 11 bases, and 9 bases stayed unmatched. The CDR3 runs 14 residues. The CDR3 DNA reads as TGTGCCAGCAGTCTGATGGACAGGGGGGATAAACTGTTTTTT. This translates into CASSLMDRGDKLFF.

This clonotype has a handful of counts. This sequence joins TRBV6-6 and TRBJ1-2; D is uncertain. Trimming left V 6 bases short and J 8 bases short, with 16 bases between. CDR1 is MNHNY, CDR2 SVGAGI, per germline (reference sequence). This CDR3 is 13 amino acids long. CDR3 residues: CASRNQLRGGYTF. In nucleotides, the CDR3 is TGTGCCAGCAGAAATCAGCTACGAGGGGGCTACACCTTC.

This clonotype was seen ten or more times. V usage is TRBV12-3 or TRBV12-4 and J usage is TRBJ1-2; 11 positions match TRBD1. CDR3 length: 15 amino acids. V lost 7 bases and J lost 5; bases outside the gene matches: 9. CDR3 protein: CASILGQGARYGYTF. As DNA, the CDR3 is TGTGCCAGCATCCTCGGACAGGGGGCTCGATATGGCTACACCTTC.

This clonotype was recorded many times. The rearrangement links TRBV7-2 to TRBJ2-1; TRBD2 is a possible D gene (7 bases). Trimming took 5 bases from V and 5 from J, leaving 19 bases between them. CDR3 length: 16 amino acids. In germline, CDR1 is SGHTA, CDR2 FQGNSA. The CDR3 protein is CASSPGGGGAHNEQFF. CDR3 bases: TGTGCCAGCAGCCCCGGGGGAGGGGGGGCCCACAATGAGCAGTTCTTC.

This chain links TRBV29-1 with TRBJ1-1; possible D gene TRBD1, 5 bases. The CDR3 runs 14 residues. CDR1 and CDR2 from the germline V gene are SQVTM and ANQGSEA. This CDR3 reads CSLGGGRHNTEAFF. The DNA of the CDR3 is TGCAGTCTTGGGGGAGGTAGACACAACACTGAAGCTTTCTTT.

In its sample, this clonotype was seen a few times. This rearrangement joins TRBV5-6 to TRBJ1-1, with a tentative D call TRBD1 (6 bases). This CDR3 contains 15 residues. The V gene lost 2 bases and the J gene lost 1 base, with 12 bases spanning the gap. Germline V gene sequence: CDR1 SGHDT, CDR2 YYEEEE. The CDR3 spells CASSFSGTRNTEAFF. The CDR3 DNA reads as TGTGCCAGCAGCTTTTCCGGGACACGGAACACTGAAGCTTTCTTT.

The sample holds many counts of this clonotype. The chain carries TRBV10-3 and TRBJ1-1; 7 nucleotides line up with TRBD1. CDR3 size: 12 residues. V shed 7 bases and J 4 bases; nucleotides not matched to a gene: 3. CDR1 and CDR2 from the germline V gene are ENHRY and SYGVKD. This CDR3 reads CAIKEGATEAFF. CDR3 nucleotide sequence: TGTGCCATCAAGGAGGGGGCCACTGAAGCTTTCTTT.

The V and J genes are TRBV27 and TRBJ1-5; TRBD1 matches 8 bases. The germline V gene has CDR1 MNHEY and CDR2 SMNVEV (reference sequence). The V gene end was trimmed by 0 bases and the J gene end by 7 bases; junction bases not matched to a gene: 5. The CDR3 totals 15 residues. The CDR3 DNA reads TGTGCCAGCAGTTTATCGGGGACAGGTGGCCAGCCCCAGCATTTT. It specifies CASSLSGTGGQPQHF.

The V call is TRBV28, the J call TRBJ2-7; a possible D gene is TRBD1 (5 bases). The CDR3 consists of 15 residues. Looked up from germline, CDR1 is MDHEN and CDR2 is SYDVKM. The V end lost 3 bases, the J end lost 2 bases, and 14 bases lay between the germline ends. The CDR3 protein is CASSFSGFAAYEQYV. CDR3 in DNA: TGTGCCAGCAGTTTCTCAGGGTTTGCGGCCTACGAGCAGTACGTC.

Ten or more counts support this clonotype. The chain joins TRBV7-2 to TRBJ1-4; 7 nucleotides agree with TRBD1. J gave up 5 bases and V 3 bases, and 9 bases lay outside the gene matches. The germline gives CDR1 SGHTA, CDR2 FQGNSA. This CDR3 contains 16 residues. CDR3 DNA: TGTGCCAGCAGCTTCCGACACAGGGGAGTGAATGAAAAACTGTTTTTT. Translation gives CASSFRHRGVNEKLFF.

This clonotype was detected only a few times. This chain joins TRBV12-3 or TRBV12-4 and TRBJ1-3, with unresolved D. Trimming took off 5 bases at V and 2 bases at J, with 13 bases between the two ends. The CDR3 has 15 residues. The CDR3 DNA sequence: TGTGCCAGCAGTCCCAGTGTCCGGGCTGGAAACACCATATATTTT. Protein sequence: CASSPSVRAGNTIYF.

There are a few counts of this clonotype. The chain uses TRBV7-9 and TRBJ2-7, with no clear D. V shed 5 bases and J shed 6 bases, with 17 bases lying between them. This CDR3 is 14 amino acids long. Per the germline V gene, CDR1 is SEHNR and CDR2 is FQNEAQ (reference sequence). CDR3 loop: CASSNRASISEQYF. The CDR3 DNA is TGTGCCAGCAGCAACCGGGCCAGCATCTCCGAGCAGTACTTC.

This clonotype was detected a few times. V gene TRBV28 combines with J gene TRBJ1-1; possible D gene TRBD1, 6 bases. Trimming stripped 6 bases from V and 4 bases from J, with 15 bases between. The CDR3 runs to 14 residues. The V gene's germline CDR1 is MDHEN and CDR2 SYDVKM. CDR3 sequence reads: CASRYGGDITEAFF. The CDR3 region has the DNA TGTGCCAGCAGGTACGGGGGGGACATCACTGAAGCTTTCTTT.

Points on this clonotype: One base away lies a much larger clone, so this may be a sequencing read error. V gene TRBV27 combines with J gene TRBJ1-1; no reliable D call. CDR3 length: 13 amino acids. Germline CDR1 is MNHEY and CDR2 is SMNVEV (reference sequence). The CDR3 nucleotides read TGTGTCAGCAGTTATCTTCTGAACACTGAAGCTTTCTTT. Protein sequence: CVSSYLLNTEAFF.

This clonotype was seen a few times. The chain carries TRBV7-6 and TRBJ2-2; D may correspond to TRBD1 or TRBD2 (5 bases each). Trimming left V 2 bases short and J 6 bases short, with 16 bases between. This CDR3 is 16 amino acids long. Germline values: CDR1 SGHVS, CDR2 FNYEAQ. CDR3 nucleotide sequence: TGTGCCAGCAGCTTACGGGACCGAGGTCGGGCCGGGGAGCTGTTTTTT. This sequence encodes CASSLRDRGRAGELFF.

This clonotype was detected a few times. The genes are TRBV6-6 and TRBJ2-5; 7 nucleotides agree with TRBD2. The V and J ends lost 8 bases and 1 base, in that order; junction bases with no gene match: 13. Per germline, CDR1 MNHNY and CDR2 SVGAGI (reference sequence). The CDR3 extends over 16 amino acids. The CDR3 DNA reads as TGTGCCAGCCATGGGTACGGGGGGTTTCCCCAAGAGACCCAGTACTTC. This sequence encodes CASHGYGGFPQETQYF.

This clonotype has more than one count but fewer than ten. A read error may account for a junction end that differs from germline. J is TRBJ1-1 and V is TRBV7-9; D gene ambiguous. This CDR3 region has 12 residues. CDR1 is SEHNR, CDR2 FQNEAQ, per germline (reference sequence). The CDR3 protein is CASRLELTEAFF. The CDR3 nucleotides read TGTGCCAGCAGATTAGAGCTCACTGAAGCTTTCTTT.

This clonotype was observed at least ten times. The chain recombines TRBV7-6 with TRBJ1-3; TRBD1 aligns across 9 bases. V shed 3 bases and J 0 bases; nucleotides not matched to a gene: 3. This CDR3 is built from 16 residues. The germline V gene has CDR1 SGHVS and CDR2 FNYEAQ. The CDR3 DNA follows: TGTGCCAGCAGCTTCGGACAGGGGTTCTCTGGAAACACCATATATTTT. Translation gives CASSFGQGFSGNTIYF.

The chain has TRBV14 and TRBJ1-2; unclear D gene. The V end was cut by 0 bases, the J end by 0 bases, with 8 bases between. The V gene's germline CDR1 is SGHDN and CDR2 FVKESK. The CDR3 is 15 amino acids. This CDR3 reads CASSQEAAANYGYTF. DNA of the CDR3: TGTGCCAGCAGCCAAGAGGCAGCAGCTAACTATGGCTACACCTTC.

This chain connects TRBV5-5 to TRBJ1-1, with 7 nucleotides matching TRBD1. This CDR3 comprises 16 residues. V shed 3 bases and J 0 bases; nucleotides not matched to a gene: 8. Looked up from germline, CDR1 is SGHKS and CDR2 is YYEKEE (reference sequence). The CDR3 sequence is CASSSGQPPMNTEAFF. The CDR3 DNA follows: TGTGCCAGCAGCTCGGGACAGCCTCCCATGAACACTGAAGCTTTCTTT.

Concerning this clonotype: One end of the junction fails to match germline, which may point to a read error. This chain links TRBV12-3 or TRBV12-4 with TRBJ2-2; D not resolved. The CDR3 consists of 16 residues. CDR3 in DNA: TGTGCCAACAGTGTTCTAGTGGGCATGAACACCGGGGAGCTGTTTTTT. It yields the protein CANSVLVGMNTGELFF.